These 26 T cell receptor beta chains came from one sample sequenced in a study of tumor-infiltrating lymphocytes in localized non-small cell lung cancer. Using immunoSEQ multiplex PCR, the repertoire was profiled, and TCRdb retains in-frame clones only, with some absent. The table includes some 30,000 clones, approximately 85% detected once. The sequenced sample consisted of lung tumor tissue. The receptor source for this set is a human donor with non-small cell lung cancer.

This chain links TRBV15 with TRBJ2-5; 8 bases agree with TRBD1. Trimming took 1 base from V and 4 from J; bases not matched to a gene: 5. Germline V gives CDR1 LNHNV, CDR2 YYDKDF (reference sequence). CDR3 length: 15 residues. The CDR3 region is CATSRVQGALETQYF. CDR3 bases: TGTGCCACCAGCAGAGTCCAGGGGGCCTTAGAGACCCAGTACTTC.

The chain is built from TRBV5-1 and TRBJ1-1; tentative D call: TRBD1 (6 bases). The V gene lost 6 bases and the J gene lost 0 bases, with 15 bases spanning the gap. The CDR3 is 15 residues long. Germline V gene data show CDR1 as SGHRS and CDR2 as YFSETQ. The CDR3 sequence: CASTGGHNMNTEAFF. CDR3 DNA: TGCGCCAGCACCGGGGGCCACAACATGAACACTGAAGCTTTCTTT. Combining the CDR3 with reference TRBV5-1 and TRBJ1-1 gives the whole variable domain KAGVTQTPRYLIKTRGQQVTLSCSPISGHRSVSWYQQTPGQGLQFLFEYFSETQRNKGNFPGRFSGRQFSNSRSEMNVSTLELGDSALYLCASTGGHNMNTEAFFGQGTRLTVV.

This rearrangement joins TRBV11-2 to TRBJ2-7; D remains unclear. Between the trimmed V and J ends, which lost 5 bases and 6 bases, there was a span of 23 bases. CDR1 is SGHAT, CDR2 FQNNGV, per germline. The CDR3 sequence is 16 residues long. DNA of the CDR3: TGTGCCAGCAGCCGCTCGGTGGGCTTTTCCCTGGGCGAGCAGTACTTC. Translated: CASSRSVGFSLGEQYF.

The chain employs TRBV6-1 and TRBJ1-5; the D is unclear. V lost 6 bases and J lost 5, with 8 bases in between. In germline, CDR1 is MNHNS, CDR2 SASEGT. This CDR3 is built from 12 residues. The CDR3 loop reads CASSPLHQPQHF. As DNA, the CDR3 is TGTGCCAGCAGCCCCCTTCATCAGCCCCAGCATTTT.

Concerning this clone: A junction boundary mismatches the germline segment, possibly from a read error. This rearrangement joins TRBV7-8 to TRBJ1-1; 7 bases agree with TRBD1. The V gene's germline CDR1 is SGHVS and CDR2 FQNEAQ. This CDR3 has 13 residues. Written as DNA, the CDR3 is TGTGCCAGCAGCCCCCCGGTAGGGACAGAGCTTCCTTTT. Translating gives CASSPPVGTELPF.

The chain couples TRBV19 to TRBJ1-3, with a tentative D call TRBD1 (6 bases). The V end lost 0 bases, the J end lost 0 bases, and 12 bases lay between the germline ends. The CDR3 totals 17 residues. The germline V gene encodes CDR1 LNHDA and CDR2 SQIVND (reference sequence). The CDR3 region has the DNA TGTGCCAGTAGTATAGATGGCAGGGGTCGCTCTGGAAACACCATATATTTT. As protein: CASSIDGRGRSGNTIYF.

The chain joins TRBV29-1 to TRBJ1-2; 8 bases are shared with TRBD1. Germline V gives CDR1 SQVTM, CDR2 ANQGSEA. V lost 6 bases to trimming and J lost 4 bases; unmatched junction nucleotides: 7. This CDR3 is built from 13 residues. The CDR3 DNA is TGCAGCGTCCTCCTACAGGGGGTCTATGGCTACACCTTC. Translation gives CSVLLQGVYGYTF.

The sample holds a few counts of this clone. The rearrangement uses TRBV7-2 and TRBJ2-5, with TRBD2 matching 8 bases. The CDR3 has 15 residues. Germline V CDR1 and CDR2: SGHTA, FQGNSA. Losses at the gene ends were 5 bases for V and 2 bases for J; bases not matched to a gene: 7. CDR3 in amino acids: CASSPRGGHQETQYF. The CDR3 nucleotides read TGTGCCAGCAGCCCCCGGGGGGGCCATCAAGAGACCCAGTACTTC. The full variable domain, its missing parts supplied by reference TRBV7-2 and TRBJ2-5, is GAGVSQSPSNKVTEKGKDVELRCDPISGHTALYWYRQSLGQGLEFLIYFQGNSAPDKSGLPSDRFSAERTGGSVSTLTIQRTQQEDSAVYLCASSPRGGHQETQYFGPGTRLLVL.

The chain carries TRBV30 and TRBJ1-5; tentative D call: TRBD1 (5 bases). The V and J ends lost 7 bases and 0 bases respectively, with 19 bases between them. This CDR3 spans 16 amino acids. Germline CDR1 reads GTSNPN; CDR2 reads SVGIG (reference sequence). For the CDR3, the DNA is TGTGCCTTAAAATACGCTGGGACCGATAGCAATCAGCCCCAGCATTTT. Translation gives CALKYAGTDSNQPQHF.

The gene calls are TRBV6-6 and TRBJ1-3; 7 nucleotides match TRBD1. V shed 2 bases, J shed 4 bases, and the junction held 5 bases outside the gene matches. The CDR3 extends over 15 amino acids. The germline V gene encodes CDR1 MNHNY and CDR2 SVGAGI (reference sequence). In DNA, the CDR3 is TGTGCCAGCAGTTACGCCGGGACAGTCGGAAACACCATATATTTT. Translated, it gives CASSYAGTVGNTIYF.

The chain employs TRBV7-2 and TRBJ2-6; D is possibly TRBD1 or TRBD2 (5 bases each). Between the trimmed V and J ends, which lost 5 bases and 0 bases, there was a span of 14 bases. CDR1 and CDR2 (germline): SGHTA, FQGNSA. The length of the CDR3 is 17 residues. In DNA, the CDR3 is TGTGCCAGCAGCACCCGGGACGGAGGCTCTGGGGCCAACGTCCTGACTTTC. Residues: CASSTRDGGSGANVLTF.

V and J are TRBV7-9 and TRBJ2-7; either TRBD1 or TRBD2 may supply D (5 bases each). Germline V lookup: CDR1 SEHNR, CDR2 FQNEAQ (reference sequence). Trimming removed 8 bases at V and 0 bases at J, with 8 bases between. The CDR3 spans 12 residues. In DNA, the CDR3 is TGTGCCAGCCAGGGAGCCTCCTACGAGCAGTACTTC. This sequence encodes CASQGASYEQYF.

The V and J genes are TRBV6-6 and TRBJ2-1, with D tentatively TRBD1 (5 bases). The CDR3 loop spans 14 amino acids. The ends were cut back, 2 bases at V and 4 bases at J, with 9 bases in the middle. The germline gives CDR1 MNHNY, CDR2 SVGAGI (reference sequence). The CDR3 loop reads CASSYEQAYNEQFF. CDR3 in DNA: TGTGCCAGCAGTTACGAACAGGCGTACAATGAGCAGTTCTTC.

The count of this clone is one. The chain joins TRBV2 to TRBJ1-4; D might be TRBD1 (5 bases). Trimming took off 6 bases at V and 4 bases at J, with 12 bases between the two ends. CDR3 length equals 14 residues. CDR1 and CDR2 from the germline V gene are SNHLY and FYNNEI. CDR3 DNA: TGTGCCAGCAGCCCGGGACGGTATAATGAAAAACTGTTTTTT. Amino acids: CASSPGRYNEKLFF.

V is TRBV30 and J is TRBJ2-3; 8 positions match TRBD2. The CDR3 is 14 amino acids. CDR1 is GTSNPN, CDR2 SVGIG, per germline (reference sequence). The J segment lost 1 base and the V segment lost 0 bases, leaving 0 bases of the junction unmatched. CDR3 sequence: CAWSVAGGTDTQYF. The CDR3 DNA reads as TGTGCCTGGAGTGTAGCGGGGGGCACAGATACGCAGTATTTT.

This clone was observed a handful of times. The gene calls are TRBV6-5 and TRBJ1-1, with D unclear. The germline V gene has CDR1 MNHEY and CDR2 SVGAGI. The CDR3 is 11 residues long. V lost 7 bases and J lost 2, with 5 bases in between. The chain's CDR3 is CASKGNTEAFF. The CDR3 coding sequence is TGTGCCAGCAAGGGAAACACTGAAGCTTTCTTT.

V gene TRBV7-8 combines with J gene TRBJ2-1, with D perhaps being TRBD1 or TRBD2 (5 bases each). CDR3 length: 15 amino acids. CDR1 SGHVS and CDR2 FQNEAQ come from the germline V gene. The germline V and J ends were trimmed by 3 bases and 4 bases, with 13 bases remaining between them. CDR3 amino acids: CASSFGQGPYNEQFF. The CDR3 bases are TGTGCCAGCAGCTTTGGGCAGGGACCTTACAATGAGCAGTTCTTC.

This rearrangement joins TRBV30 to TRBJ2-5; maybe TRBD2 (5 bases). Germline loops: CDR1 GTSNPN, CDR2 SVGIG (reference sequence). Trimming cost V 2 bases and J 2 bases, with 15 bases left between them. This CDR3 spans 15 amino acids. The DNA of the CDR3 is TGTGCCTGGAGTCCCCCCCCGGGATGGCAAGAGACCCAGTACTTC. Translated, it gives CAWSPPPGWQETQYF.

V is TRBV7-2 and J is TRBJ2-4; 10 bases align to TRBD2. This CDR3 spans 14 amino acids. Trimming removed 6 bases from V and 5 bases from J; junction bases left unmatched: 4. The germline V gene has CDR1 SGHTA and CDR2 FQGNSA. Written as DNA, the CDR3 is TGTGCCAGCAGTCCTACTAGCGGGGAAAACATTCAGTACTTC. It translates to CASSPTSGENIQYF.

V and J are TRBV10-3 and TRBJ1-3; TRBD1 agrees at 7 bases. CDR1 is ENHRY, CDR2 SYGVKD, per germline. V was pared by 9 bases and J by 3 bases, with 2 bases of the junction left unmatched. The CDR3 sequence is 12 residues long. As DNA, the CDR3 is TGTGCCATAACAGGGGTTGGAAACACCATATATTTT. Protein product: CAITGVGNTIYF.

The chain recombines TRBV14 with TRBJ2-5, with 8 bases identical to TRBD2. Trimming cost V 4 bases and J 5 bases; bases outside gene matches: 9. This CDR3 spans 15 amino acids. Germline V gives CDR1 SGHDN, CDR2 FVKESK. CDR3 DNA sequence: TGTGCCAGCAGCCTCTTCCGGGGGGGGCCGGAGACCCAGTACTTC. This sequence encodes CASSLFRGGPETQYF.

The V gene is TRBV10-3, the J gene TRBJ1-3; D is unresolved. The CDR3 totals 16 residues. Germline CDR1 is ENHRY and CDR2 is SYGVKD. The V gene lost 5 bases and the J gene lost 0 bases, with 14 bases spanning the gap. The CDR3, as DNA: TGTGCCATCAGTCCGGACTTTCGGAGCTCTGGAAACACCATATATTTT. The encoded protein is CAISPDFRSSGNTIYF.

V and J are TRBV6-5 and TRBJ2-3; D is perhaps TRBD2 (5 bases). The CDR3 totals 12 residues. Per germline, CDR1 MNHEY and CDR2 SVGAGI. The germline V and J ends were trimmed by 6 bases and 3 bases, with 7 bases remaining between them. The CDR3 sequence: CASRSGTDTQYF. Written as DNA, the CDR3 is TGTGCCAGCAGGTCGGGGACAGATACGCAGTATTTT.

The chain has TRBV7-2 and TRBJ2-4; D is ambiguous. This CDR3 is 13 amino acids long. Germline V gene data show CDR1 as SGHTA and CDR2 as FQGNSA. The V and J ends lost 5 bases and 4 bases respectively, with 9 bases between them. Written as DNA, the CDR3 is TGTGCCAGCAGCACCGGACCGAAAAACATTCAGTACTTC. The encoded protein is CASSTGPKNIQYF.

V and J are TRBV9 and TRBJ2-2; TRBD1 aligns across 9 bases. CDR1 is SGDLS, CDR2 YYNGEE, per germline. The CDR3 loop spans 16 amino acids. V lost 0 bases to trimming and J lost 5 bases; unmatched junction nucleotides: 5. The CDR3 spells CASSVDRGRGTGELFF. In DNA, the CDR3 is TGTGCCAGCAGCGTAGACAGGGGGCGAGGGACCGGGGAGCTGTTTTTT. Full variable domain (outside the CDR3, taken from reference TRBV9 and TRBJ2-2): DSGVTQTPKHLITATGQRVTLRCSPRSGDLSVYWYQQSLDQGLQFLIQYYNGEERAKGNILERFSAQQFPDLHSELNLSSLELGDSALYFCASSVDRGRGTGELFFGEGSRLTVL.

This chain uses TRBV5-5 with TRBJ2-1; TRBD2 matches 14 bases. After removal of 0 bases from V and 7 bases from J, the junction contained 6 bases not matched to a gene. CDR1 and CDR2 (germline): SGHKS, YYEKEE (reference sequence). CDR3 length: 17 residues. CDR3 amino acids: CASSLGPGLAGANEQFF. In DNA, the CDR3 is TGTGCCAGCAGCTTGGGACCGGGACTAGCGGGGGCTAATGAGCAGTTCTTC.